This TCR beta chain was captured in a study of T cell repertoires in cytomegalovirus infection. Study background: It can be stated that public TCR beta signatures indicated CMV infection as well as a matching HLA type.

Note on this clonotype: The antigen remains undetermined.

TCRdb redid the calling of the reads with MiXCR, one entry per CDR3 protein. Seen here are around 310,000 distinct CDR3 sequences, under 20% observed once, and the top ten hold around 12%. Germline V lookup: CDR1 MNHEY, CDR2 SVGAGI. CDR3 length: 14 residues. V was cut by 10 bases and J by 2 bases, with 18 bases left in between. Broader study findings: Totalled public TCR beta family frequency picked out people who carried CMV plus the relevant HLA. CMV-specific TCR beta clonotypes restricted by HLA-C were the ones dominating the ex vivo response.

The specimen sequenced was PBMCs. The J gene is TRBJ2-7, the V gene TRBV6-5; D is perhaps TRBD2 (6 bases). The TCR comes from a human donor in good health (CMV status not recorded). Some clones in this sample may be carry-over from other donors' samples. DNA for the CDR3: TGTGCCACCACGGCCATCACGGGGGCCTACGAGCAGTACTTC. Protein: CATTAITGAYEQYF.